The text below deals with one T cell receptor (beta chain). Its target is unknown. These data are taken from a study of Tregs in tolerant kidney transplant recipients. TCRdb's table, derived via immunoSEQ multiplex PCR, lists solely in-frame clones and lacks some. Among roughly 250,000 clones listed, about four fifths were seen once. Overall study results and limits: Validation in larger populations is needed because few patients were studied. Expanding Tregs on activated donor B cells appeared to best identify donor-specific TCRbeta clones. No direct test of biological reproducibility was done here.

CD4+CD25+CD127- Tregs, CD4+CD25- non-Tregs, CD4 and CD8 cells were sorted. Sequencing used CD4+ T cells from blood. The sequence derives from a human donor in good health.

This CDR3 is CASERRGGYTF. Written as DNA, the CDR3 is TGTGCCAGCGAGAGGAGGGGTGGCTACACCTTC. The chain employs TRBV6-5 and TRBJ1-2; D might be TRBD1 (5 bases). The CDR3 sequence is 11 residues long. CDR1 and CDR2 (germline): MNHEY, SVGAGI. Trimming pared 8 bases from V and 7 bases from J, leaving 11 bases between.